A selection of T cell receptor beta chains follows, all from one sample in a study of blood T cell repertoires in COVID-19. TCRdb keeps only in-frame clones here, not all; method: immunoSEQ multiplex PCR. The sample consists of about 330,000 clones, about 90% of them appearing once. The sequencing sample was made of PBMCs or T cells enriched from blood (not recorded which). The source of these receptors is a woman aged 30 to 39 who had recovered from COVID-19. The CDR3 runs from the conserved cysteine through the conserved F or W. The D gene is left open where the match is weak. Not all rows give a size; the values are once, few, many and, for expanded clones, a class.

V,J,size,D,CDR3,DNA
TRBV6-5,TRBJ2-5,once,TRBD2,CASSRAGGPETQYF,TGTGCCAGCAGTCGAGCGGGGGGCCCGGAGACCCAGTACTTC
TRBV5-4,TRBJ1-2,-,TRBD1,CASSLDRGRGYTF,TGTGCCAGCAGCTTGGACAGGGGTCGTGGCTACACCTTC
TRBV2,TRBJ1-5,-,-,CASSRHGQYSNQPQHF,TGTGCCAGCAGCCGACATGGACAGTATAGCAATCAGCCCCAGCATTTT
TRBV27,TRBJ2-2,few,-,CASSFRLETGELFF,TGTGCCAGCAGTTTTCGGTTAGAGACCGGGGAGCTGTTTTTT
TRBV5-1,TRBJ2-6,-,TRBD1,CASSKTGLAGANVLTF,TGCGCCAGCAGCAAGACAGGGTTGGCTGGGGCCAACGTCCTGACTTTC
TRBV24-1,TRBJ2-7,-,TRBD1,CATSDPTGGSYEQYF,TGTGCCACCAGTGACCCGACAGGGGGATCCTACGAGCAGTACTTC
TRBV12-3/TRBV12-4,TRBJ1-2,-,-,CASSPTPWVGYTF,TGTGCCAGCAGCCCGACACCCTGGGTTGGCTACACCTTC
TRBV30,TRBJ1-2,-,TRBD1,CAWWLSTGGHGYTF,TGTGCCTGGTGGCTCTCGACAGGGGGCCATGGCTACACCTTC
TRBV27,TRBJ1-5,-,-,CASSFPGSNQPQHF,TGTGCCAGCAGTTTCCCGGGTTCAAATCAGCCCCAGCATTTT
TRBV10-3,TRBJ1-1,-,-,CAISESGGDNEAFF,TGTGCCATCAGTGAGTCGGGAGGGGACAACGAAGCTTTCTTT
TRBV7-2,TRBJ2-5,-,TRBD1,CATRDRTNQETQYF,TGTGCCACCCGGGACAGAACCAACCAAGAGACCCAGTACTTC
TRBV2,TRBJ2-1,-,-,CARLAQGDNEQFF,TGTGCCAGATTGGCCCAGGGCGACAATGAGCAGTTCTTC
TRBV28,TRBJ2-4,once,TRBD2,CASSLFTSGLAKNIQYF,TGTGCCAGCAGTTTATTTACTAGCGGGCTAGCCAAAAACATTCAGTACTTC
TRBV5-8,TRBJ1-5,few,TRBD1,CASSLVLTGTGGFQPQHF,TGTGCCAGCAGCTTGGTCCTTACCGGGACAGGGGGCTTTCAGCCCCAGCATTTT
TRBV12-3/TRBV12-4,TRBJ1-3,few,-,CASRGPGNTIYF,TGTGCCAGCCGAGGGCCTGGAAACACCATATATTTT
TRBV6-5,TRBJ2-3,-,-,CAARDRGAADTQYF,TGTGCCGCCCGGGACCGGGGGGCCGCAGATACGCAGTATTTT
TRBV7-9,TRBJ1-2,-,-,CASSHDRNYGYTF,TGTGCCAGCAGCCATGACAGGAACTATGGCTACACCTTC
TRBV5-1,TRBJ1-2,-,-,CASSLTGDNYGYTF,TGCGCCAGCAGCTTGACAGGAGACAACTATGGCTACACCTTC
TRBV2,TRBJ1-4,-,-,CASSEALRTANEKLFF,TGTGCCAGCAGTGAAGCGCTCAGGACAGCGAATGAAAAACTGTTTTTT
TRBV13,TRBJ2-3,-,TRBD2,CASSSVARTSGGMDADTQYF,TGTGCCAGCAGCTCAGTAGCCCGGACTAGCGGGGGGATGGACGCAGATACGCAGTATTTT
TRBV6-1,TRBJ1-5,-,-,CASSEGHTSNQPQHF,TGTGCCAGCAGTGAAGGCCACACAAGCAATCAGCCCCAGCATTTT
TRBV25-1,TRBJ2-2,-,TRBD2,CASSELGSGGHNTGELFF,TGTGCCAGCAGTGAATTAGGTAGCGGGGGCCATAACACCGGGGAGCTGTTTTTT
TRBV4-3,TRBJ2-7,-,TRBD2,CASSPAGGLYEQYF,TGCGCCAGCAGCCCGGCGGGGGGGCTTTACGAGCAGTACTTC
TRBV29-1,TRBJ2-1,-,TRBD2,CSVETSGDNEQFF,TGCAGCGTTGAGACTAGCGGCGACAATGAGCAGTTCTTC
TRBV10-3,TRBJ1-3,-,-,CAAGTIGNTIYF,TGTGCCGCCGGGACAATTGGAAACACCATATATTTT
TRBV29-1,TRBJ1-5,-,-,CSVGSGNQPQHF,TGCAGCGTTGGTTCGGGCAATCAGCCCCAGCATTTT
TRBV5-6,TRBJ2-3,-,-,CASSSDFGSTDTQYF,TGTGCCAGCAGCTCCGACTTTGGGAGCACAGATACGCAGTATTTT
TRBV6-5,TRBJ1-4,-,TRBD1,CASKPRGQGLALF,TGTGCCAGCAAACCCCGCGGACAGGGGTTAGCCCTTTTT
TRBV9,TRBJ2-7,few,-,CASSVGGRTAYEQYF,TGTGCCAGCAGCGTAGGGGGACGGACAGCCTACGAGCAGTACTTC
TRBV5-1,TRBJ1-1,once,-,CASSLVGQINTEAFF,TGCGCCAGCAGCTTGGTAGGACAGATCAACACTGAAGCTTTCTTT
TRBV7-2,TRBJ1-2,-,-,CASSHYRGTPGGYGYTF,TGTGCCAGCAGCCACTACCGCGGGACTCCGGGAGGGTATGGCTACACCTTC
TRBV5-1,TRBJ2-7,-,TRBD1,CASRLRDSSYEQYF,TGCGCCAGCAGGCTTAGGGACAGCTCCTACGAGCAGTACTTC
TRBV18,TRBJ1-6,-,-,CASSPGLADYSPLHF,TGTGCCAGCTCACCTGGGTTGGCGGATTATTCACCCCTCCACTTT
TRBV6-1,TRBJ1-2,-,TRBD1,CASSEAPGGYGYTF,TGTGCCAGCAGTGAAGCTCCAGGGGGCTATGGCTACACCTTC
TRBV15,TRBJ2-7,-,-,CATSDRGAHEQYF,TGTGCCACCAGCGATCGTGGGGCCCACGAGCAGTACTTC
TRBV5-4,TRBJ2-7,few,-,CASSFWGETYEQYF,TGTGCCAGCAGCTTTTGGGGGGAGACCTACGAGCAGTACTTC
TRBV6-4,TRBJ1-1,-,-,CASSVGRGTEAFF,TGTGCCAGCAGTGTTGGTAGGGGGACTGAAGCTTTCTTT
TRBV15,TRBJ1-6,-,-,CATSRDLENSPLHF,TGTGCCACCAGCAGAGATCTGGAGAATTCACCCCTCCACTTT
TRBV19,TRBJ1-2,-,-,CASSISGNRANYGYTF,TGTGCCAGTAGTATCTCCGGGAACAGAGCTAACTATGGCTACACCTTC
TRBV27,TRBJ1-6,-,-,CASSSLGIPNSPLHF,TGTGCCAGCAGTTCCCTCGGGATCCCCAATTCACCCCTCCACTTT
TRBV28,TRBJ2-2,-,-,CASSFTGIGGELFF,TGTGCCAGCAGTTTCACAGGTATCGGCGGGGAGCTGTTTTTT
TRBV6-2/TRBV6-3,TRBJ1-1,-,-,CASSLGGDQKAFF,TGTGCCAGCAGTTTGGGAGGGGATCAAAAAGCTTTCTTT
TRBV15,TRBJ1-2,-,TRBD1,CATSRRTGDGYTF,TGTGCCACCAGCAGGCGGACAGGGGATGGCTACACCTTC
TRBV6-4,TRBJ1-1,-,-,CASSQETGPNTEAFF,TGTGCCAGCAGTCAGGAAACAGGGCCGAACACTGAAGCTTTCTTT
TRBV5-1,TRBJ2-7,-,TRBD2,CASFDLAGSDYEQYF,TGCGCCAGCTTCGATCTAGCGGGGAGCGACTACGAGCAGTACTTC
TRBV7-9,TRBJ1-1,once,-,CASSLAEEASTEAFF,TGTGCCAGCAGCCTTGCCGAGGAGGCGAGCACTGAAGCTTTCTTT
TRBV7-9,TRBJ2-7,once,-,CVSSEGERAYEQYF,TGTGTCAGCAGCGAGGGGGAAAGAGCCTACGAGCAGTACTTC
TRBV27,TRBJ1-5,-,TRBD1,CASKLQGARNQPQHF,TGTGCCAGCAAATTACAGGGGGCTCGCAATCAGCCCCAGCATTTT
TRBV3-1/TRBV3-2,TRBJ1-5,-,-,CASSQGRNQPQHF,TGTGCCAGCAGCCAAGGCCGGAATCAGCCCCAGCATTTT
TRBV11-2,TRBJ1-1,-,-,CASSFPGTLGTEAFF,TGTGCCAGCAGCTTCCCCGGGACACTGGGGACTGAAGCTTTCTTT
TRBV9,TRBJ2-7,-,TRBD2,CASSVEQRGLPYEQYF,TGTGCCAGCAGCGTAGAGCAGCGGGGGCTCCCCTACGAGCAGTACTTC
TRBV27,TRBJ1-5,-,-,CASSGTPFNQPQHF,TGTGCCAGCAGCGGGACTCCCTTCAATCAGCCCCAGCATTTT
TRBV18,TRBJ2-2,-,-,CASSPPKGSTGELFF,TGTGCCAGCTCACCACCGAAAGGGAGCACCGGGGAGCTGTTTTTT
TRBV28,TRBJ1-6,-,-,CASRPGRGHSPLHF,TGTGCCAGCAGACCCGGGAGGGGCCATTCACCCCTCCACTTT
TRBV19,TRBJ1-6,few,-,CASSIQGVENSPLHF,TGTGCCAGTAGTATACAAGGGGTGGAAAATTCACCCCTCCACTTT
TRBV6-2/TRBV6-3,TRBJ2-7,-,-,CASSYGTYEQYF,TGTGCCAGCAGTTACGGCACCTACGAGCAGTACTTC